This T cell receptor (beta chain) was captured in a study of shared clonotypes between healthy human individuals (dated by TCRdb to 2018 to 2021). Regarding the complete study: Three men and a couple of women, aged 18 to 49 years, made up the cohort. For each donor, three plates each were used for CD4 naive and CD4 memory, two plates were used for CD8 naive, and one plate was used for CD8 memory. To estimate repertoire size and how much clonotypes are shared between individuals, the study performed deep sequencing of blood TCR repertoires from a few healthy adults. To increase sequencing depth and limit assay-specific biases, TCR repertoire library preparation and sequencing were carried out by different laboratories using diverse techniques. Each donor's leukapheresis produced roughly between roughly 0.9 and 9 billion PBMCs. Overall results and qualifications from the work: Even with the large sequencing depth, rarefaction of the sorted-subset datasets indicated that sequencing was incomplete. Sampling was limited to blood, and TCR repertoires in tissue likely differ from TCR repertoires in blood. Larger estimated clonotype richness was generally found for naive subsets than for memory subsets. Pairwise subsampling indicated that sequencing depth was expected to affect the degree of clonotype sharing among donors. Higher generation probabilities were observed for clonotypes shared by all four sorted-subset donors than for non-shared clonotypes. Because the study included a small number of donors, the genetic and exposure-history diversity represented was limited. Across a few donors, around 5.4% of naive CD4, over 3% of naive CD8, roughly 2.3% of memory CD4, and roughly 0.41% of memory CD8 clonotypes were shared.

With respect to this clone: Its antigen is unknown. Within one base of it there is no much larger clone, and no base qualities were kept.

Using the deep immunoSEQ assay, multiplex PCR amplified TCR CDR3 regions from genomic DNA. For each cell subset, the extracted genomic DNA was distributed evenly across all wells of several immunoSEQ 96-well plates, and each plate served as one replicate. For sorted subsets, each replicate PCR was loaded with around 220 ng genomic DNA, equivalent to about 30,000 T cell genomes. The purified libraries were quantified using a Qubit 3.0 fluorometer, sized with a Bioanalyzer 2100, and then quantified again using the KAPA Library Quantification kit. Every immunoSEQ 96-well plate was sequenced on a dedicated single-read 150-cycle Illumina NextSeq 550 flow cell. The paper's data handling went like this. The immunoSEQ output contained only junctional sequences without quality scores, so filtering could not match that applied to full-length reads. To assign V/J genes and CDR3, sequences were annotated against IMGT germline references using PyIR, a Python wrapper for IgBLAST v1.9. Reads with weak V/J assignments (E-value above 1e-6), missing CDR3, stop codons, out-of-frame junctions, or ambiguous translated residues were removed. V3J clonotypes were defined by identical inferred V gene, J gene, and CDR3 amino acid sequence. Percentage overlap between repertoires was computed as shared unique clonotypes divided by the size of the smaller repertoire. RTK rarefaction, the Chao1 estimator, and Recon v2.1 estimates of unobserved clonotypes were used to assess repertoire richness. Generation probabilities were computed with OLGA for all TCRbeta clonotypes obtained by the gDNA method from a handful of donors. TCRdb obtained this table from immuneACCESS and retained in-frame rearrangements with V and J assigned. These tables miss some clones; where compared with another copy, unresolved V genes account for less than half of the shortfall, and the remainder is unexplained. V and J calls and clone size are those listed in that table; D and trimming were worked out from the DNA. This sample comprises over 2 million clones, 90% to 95% of them detected only once. More than 0.1% of the sample is held by the ten biggest clonotypes.

As encoded in the germline V gene (reference sequence), CDR1 is SEHNR while CDR2 is FQNEAQ. The germline ends are 7 bases apart after V is trimmed by 0 bases and J by 5 bases. Counted from cysteine to phenylalanine, this CDR3 has 13 amino acids. The entry retains the CDR3 DNA only, 39 bases that are in frame from base 1. The donors were healthy, HIV-negative adults who had no recently reported acute infections or vaccinations. Every donor was a Caucasian adult residing in Nashville, Tennessee, USA. CD4+ T cells were enriched through magnetic negative selection, after which naive cells were positively selected on CD45RA and the remaining negative fraction served as the memory subset. Blood was collected by leukapheresis, and PBMCs were isolated by Ficoll-Histopaque density gradient centrifugation and then cryopreserved in liquid nitrogen vapor phase. Analytical flow cytometry was used to check the purity and quantity of each magnetically sorted T cell population. Genomic DNA was isolated from every sorted fraction and measured by UV absorbance on a Nanodrop 2000c.

The sequenced sample was naive CD4+ T cells sorted from blood. What the cell subset or site label conveys for this sample: CD45RA+ positively selected. This TCR derives from a man between 18 and 35 years old in good health. This sequence uses TRBV7-9 and TRBJ2-5; confidence is insufficient to name the D gene. DNA sequence: TGTGCCAGCAGCTTAGCACTAAGGGAGACCCAGTACTTC. Its protein product is CASSLALRETQYF.